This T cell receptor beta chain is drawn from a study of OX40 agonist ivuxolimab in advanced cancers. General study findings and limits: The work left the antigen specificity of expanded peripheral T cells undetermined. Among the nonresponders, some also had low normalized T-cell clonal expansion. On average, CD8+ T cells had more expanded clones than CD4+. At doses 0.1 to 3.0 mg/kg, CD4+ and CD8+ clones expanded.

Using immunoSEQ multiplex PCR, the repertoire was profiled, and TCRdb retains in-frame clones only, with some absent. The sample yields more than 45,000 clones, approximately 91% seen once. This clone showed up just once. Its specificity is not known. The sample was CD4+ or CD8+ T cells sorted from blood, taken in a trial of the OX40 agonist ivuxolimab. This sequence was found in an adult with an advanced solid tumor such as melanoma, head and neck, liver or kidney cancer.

The CDR3 bases are TGTGCCAGTAGGATCGAGGACAGGGGGCTCAGCTACACCTTC. Its translation: CASRIEDRGLSYTF. This chain links TRBV19 with TRBJ1-2; 11 bases map to TRBD1. Trimming at V came to 6 bases and at J to 9 bases, leaving 9 bases not matched to a gene. Germline assignment: CDR1 LNHDA and CDR2 SQIVND (reference sequence). The CDR3 totals 14 residues.